One sample yielded the 12 T cell receptor beta chains listed below, sequenced in a study of cytomegalovirus exposure and HLA in healthy donors. 60 Vbeta and 13 Jbeta primers were used in PCR. The protocol was immunoSEQ multiplex PCR, while the TCRdb copy is restricted to in-frame clones and leaves out a portion. The table includes around 150,000 clones, 70% to 90% detected once. Sequencing was performed on PBMCs. These TCRs come from a man younger than 30 in good health and CMV-seropositive.

This clone has only a few counts. Mismatch with germline at one junction end may stem from a read error. The chain couples TRBV7-7 to TRBJ2-7; the match to TRBD1 covers 8 bases. Germline loops: CDR1 SSHAT, CDR2 FNYEAQ (reference sequence). The CDR3 runs to 13 residues. The CDR3: CASSLDRGYEQYF. For the CDR3, the DNA is TGTGCTAGCAGCTTAGACAGGGGCTACGAGCAGTACTTC.

The genes are TRBV6-5 and TRBJ1-5; 7 nucleotides align to TRBD1. The CDR3 runs to 15 residues. J gave up 2 bases and V 2 bases, and 3 bases lay outside the gene matches. Germline V gene lookup returns CDR1 MNHEY and CDR2 SVGAGI. In DNA, the CDR3 is TGTGCCAGCAGTTACACAGGGGTGGGCAATCAGCCCCAGCATTTT. Protein sequence: CASSYTGVGNQPQHF.

This clone was detected once. The chain uses TRBV11-3 and TRBJ2-1; 8 bases agree with TRBD2. This CDR3 region has 16 residues. Losses at the gene ends were 5 bases for V and 6 bases for J; bases not matched to a gene: 12. Germline CDR1 reads SGHNT; CDR2 reads YENEEA. The CDR3 nucleotides read TGTGCCAGCAGCCCCACTAGCGGCTCCGTGGGCAATGAGCAGTTCTTC. This gives the protein CASSPTSGSVGNEQFF.

This sequence joins TRBV5-7 and TRBJ1-2; 8 nucleotides agree with TRBD1. TRBV5-7 is filed as an ORF, its function uncertain. The CDR3 length is 15 residues. The trim removed 4 bases at V and 5 bases at J, leaving 10 bases unmatched. As DNA, the CDR3 is TGTGCCAGCAGCGAAGGACAGGGCCAAGCTTATGGCTACACCTTC. This sequence encodes CASSEGQGQAYGYTF.

The rearrangement joins TRBV10-3 to TRBJ1-2; D gene unclear. Per germline, CDR1 ENHRY and CDR2 SYGVKD. The CDR3 extends over 9 amino acids. Trimming took 7 bases from V and 8 from J, leaving 5 bases between them. For the CDR3, the DNA is TGTGCCATCATCGAGGGCTACACCTTC. It is translated as CAIIEGYTF.

The chain links TRBV5-1 to TRBJ2-7, with 8 nucleotides matching TRBD1. The V gene end was trimmed by 3 bases and the J gene end by 5 bases; junction bases not matched to a gene: 7. The CDR3 extends over 14 amino acids. Germline V lookup: CDR1 SGHRS, CDR2 YFSETQ. The CDR3 DNA reads as TGCGCCAGCAGCTATGCCGGACAGGGAAACGAGCAGTACTTC. Protein: CASSYAGQGNEQYF.

In its sample, this clone was seen a few times. The rearrangement links TRBV4-3 to TRBJ2-5; 10 positions agree with TRBD1. The V segment lost 4 bases and the J segment 5 bases; nucleotides outside the gene matches: 7. CDR3 length equals 15 residues. The germline CDR1 and CDR2 sequences are LGHNA and YSLEER. The CDR3 sequence: CASSPGTGVGETQYF. The CDR3 DNA sequence: TGCGCCAGCAGCCCCGGGACAGGGGTGGGGGAGACCCAGTACTTC.

The chain uses TRBV7-9 and TRBJ1-4; tentative D call: TRBD1 (5 bases). The V end lost 2 bases, the J end lost 8 bases, and 12 bases lay between the germline ends. This CDR3 is built from 14 residues. Germline V gene data show CDR1 as SEHNR and CDR2 as FQNEAQ (reference sequence). CDR3: CASSLPGLEEKLFF. Written as DNA, the CDR3 is TGTGCCAGCAGCTTACCAGGGCTTGAGGAAAAACTGTTTTTT.

This sequence joins TRBV16 and TRBJ1-4, with D unresolved. CDR1 KGHSY and CDR2 FQNENV come from the germline V gene. CDR3 length: 14 amino acids. Trimming took off 8 bases at V and 1 base at J, with 11 bases between the two ends. CDR3 coding DNA: TGTGCCAGCTCGGGCGGACTAACTAATGAAAAACTGTTTTTT. Protein product: CASSGGLTNEKLFF.

CDR3 coding DNA: TGTGCCAGCAGTCCCGGGGGCACAGATACGCAGTATTTT. Translating it yields CASSPGGTDTQYF. The chain carries TRBV6-1 and TRBJ2-3; D is perhaps TRBD2 (5 bases). Germline V gene sequence: CDR1 MNHNS, CDR2 SASEGT. V gave up 5 bases and J gave up 1 base, with 7 bases separating them. The CDR3 is 13 residues long.

The chain uses TRBV27 and TRBJ2-3; 8 nucleotides align to TRBD2. After removal of 4 bases from V and 1 base from J, the junction contained 13 bases not matched to a gene. The germline CDR1 and CDR2 sequences are MNHEY and SMNVEV (reference sequence). The CDR3 runs 18 residues. The chain's CDR3 is CASSSWPLAGGGTDTQYF. The DNA of the CDR3 is TGTGCCAGCAGTTCCTGGCCTCTTGCGGGGGGAGGCACAGATACGCAGTATTTT.

The chain is built from TRBV19 and TRBJ1-2; 8 bases align to TRBD1. V lost 4 bases and J lost 8; bases outside the gene matches: 9. The length of the CDR3 is 14 residues. The germline V gene has CDR1 LNHDA and CDR2 SQIVND (reference sequence). DNA of the CDR3: TGTGCCAGTAGTAACTCGGGACAGGAAAGAGGCTACACCTTC. Its protein product is CASSNSGQERGYTF. Variable domain in full (rest from reference TRBV19 and TRBJ1-2): DGGITQSPKYLFRKEGQNVTLSCEQNLNHDAMYWYRQDPGQGLRLIYYSQIVNDFQKGDIAEGYSVSREKKESFPLTVTSAQKNPTAFYLCASSNSGQERGYTFGSGTRLTVV.